This T cell receptor beta chain originates from a study of beta chain features in type 1 diabetes (dated by TCRdb to the late 2010s). Background for the entire study: No differences in mean age, gender distribution, total cell number or subset yield were found between patients and healthy donors. Naive and central memory subsets were obtained from all 30 or so donors, but regulatory and stem cell-like memory subsets were isolated from only 8 patients and about 8 healthy donors. The study compared TCRB repertoires of sorted circulating CD4+ T cell subsets between recently diagnosed type 1 diabetes patients and matched healthy donors. A total of roughly 99 million sorted cells were examined across all samples, and the number of cells per subset was strongly correlated with RNA yield. On the study overall, not on this receptor specifically: Fewer insertions and more nucleotide deletions at VDJ recombination sites were observed in patients with type 1 diabetes, implying thymic rearrangement abnormalities. PCR may preferentially amplify shorter templates, but because patient and control samples were amplified and corrected together, any resulting skew would affect both groups equally. Only small numbers of individuals were included in the HLA sub-analyses, which left unresolved whether HLA type had any influence on TCRB rearrangement. Sequencing cDNA rather than genomic DNA could over-represent highly expressing activated cells, although activation and CD3 levels did not differ between groups. A moderate but significant shortening of TCRB CDR3 length was observed in type 1 diabetes patients in all four CD4+ subsets. Naive, central memory and regulatory TCRB repertoires appeared to be more alike among patients than among healthy donors.

This clone appeared once. This clone's antigen is unknown. No qualities accompany the bases; no much larger clone lies one base away. The entire isolated RNA was reverse transcribed using the High Capacity cDNA Reverse Transcription Kit, and thus expressed TCRB transcripts were sequenced. Naive, central memory and regulatory T cell samples underwent deep immunoSEQ sequencing, averaging around 3.7 million total reads per sample. Sorted cells were lysed in RLT buffer, and RNA was extracted using DNase-treated RNeasy Micro or Mini kits according to cell number. Each cell subset was processed separately to prevent cross-contamination, with patient and healthy donor samples processed together. The immunoSEQ multiplex PCR was used to amplify TCRB sequences from cDNA, generating 87-bp fragments that spanned the CDR3 region. Amplicons were sequenced on the Illumina HiSeq platform. The published analysis was carried out like this. Synthetic template baselines were used to correct PCR bias computationally, reads within Hamming distance 2 were collapsed together, and singletons that could not be merged were discarded. Reads were aligned against IMGT to assign V, D and J genes, CDR3 length and insertions or deletions at six rearrangement sites. Within each subset, clonotype counts were normalized to sorted cell number, after which true diversity and Gini coefficients were computed with the tcR R package. The overlap coefficient, calculated on TCRB nucleotide sequences, was used to measure repertoire sharing. TCRdb provides this immuneACCESS table in a form limited to in-frame rearrangements. Some clones are lacking; in checked studies, under half of them reflect an unresolved V gene, and why the rest are absent is not known. V, J and clone size were drawn from that table, and D and trimming were deduced from the DNA. Recorded for this sample are about 38,000 clones; almost 65% of them occurred a single time. The ten largest clones add up to 2% to 2.5% of the sample.

Each donor gave one peripheral blood draw, averaging roughly 120 mL, which was collected into heparinised tubes. Naive, central memory, regulatory and stem cell-like memory CD4+ T cells were sorted on a BD FACSAria II using a panel including CD45RO, CCR7, CD25, CD127, CD95 and CD27. A purity above 98% was achieved for all sorted populations. Right away, PBMCs were isolated by Lymphoprep density gradient centrifugation and were stained directly, with no culture step. So that batch effects would be minimized, each experiment stained and sorted samples in pairs, pairing one healthy donor with one patient. There are 14 amino acids in the CDR3, from cysteine to phenylalanine inclusive. Solely the CDR3 DNA is kept, with 42 bases framed from the first base. The CDR1 and CDR2 encoded by the germline V gene are SGHRS and YFSETQ. V gives up 2 bases and J gives up 3 bases, and the segment between their germline ends measures 11 bases.

The sequenced sample was Tregs from blood. In light of the paper, this sample's cell subset or site label describes: regulatory CD4+ T cells. The receptor was isolated from a woman aged 25 to 39 in good health. The V gene is TRBV5-1 and the J gene is TRBJ1-1; the D gene assignment is ambiguous. The DNA reads TGCGCCAGCAGCTTTCGGGGAGCGGACACTGAAGCTTTCTTT. This gives the protein CASSFRGADTEAFF.